The TCR beta chain described here comes from a study of tumour-infiltrating T cells in Burkitt lymphoma. Turning to the study itself: Overall and progression-free survival were predicted by productive clonality.

The CDR3 sequence is 16 residues long. The V and J ends lost 5 bases and 14 bases respectively, with 30 bases between them. The V gene's germline CDR1 is MNHEY and CDR2 SMNVEV (reference sequence). Generated by immunoSEQ multiplex PCR, the TCRdb table keeps only in-frame clones and is missing some. The sample holds about 13,000 clones, 85% seen once. The V gene is TRBV27, the J gene TRBJ1-1; D may be TRBD1 (5 bases). The TCR sequence derives from a human donor with diffuse large B-cell lymphoma. Specimen: tumor tissue. The CDR3 DNA reads as TGTGCCAGCAGTGCCTATATGGGTGGGACGGACCAACACCCCTTCTTT. This translates into CASSAYMGGTDQHPFF.